The 31 T cell receptor beta chains below were found in one sample sequenced in a study of T cells in Graves' hyperthyroidism and ophthalmopathy. TCR beta CDR3 region amplification was performed from RNA transcripts. TCR CDR3 regions were first amplified by RT-PCR with HTBI primers. TCRdb used MiXCR to reprocess the multiplex PCR reads, holding one entry per CDR3 protein. The repertoire includes 500,000 to 600,000 distinct CDR3 sequences, over 45% of them detected once, and around 44% sits in the top ten. The sequencing input was peripheral blood or thyroid tissue (not recorded which). These receptors were collected from an adult woman with Graves' disease, either hyperthyroidism or ophthalmopathy (not recorded which).

The chain joins TRBV2 to TRBJ2-1; 7 bases are a match to TRBD2. This CDR3 region has 15 residues. Germline CDR1 reads SNHLY; CDR2 reads FYNNEI. V lost 7 bases to trimming and J lost 11 bases; unmatched junction nucleotides: 17. This CDR3 reads CASNGRARDQPQQFF. The CDR3 DNA reads TGTGCCAGCAATGGGAGGGCGAGGGATCAGCCCCAGCAGTTCTTC.

In its sample, this clonotype was seen many times. The CDR3 bases are TGTGCCTGGACTACAGGGGGAGATACCGGGGAGCTGTTTTTT. Amino acid sequence: CAWTTGGDTGELFF. The chain is built from TRBV30 and TRBJ2-2; the match to TRBD1 covers 8 bases. The CDR3 loop spans 14 amino acids. Germline CDR1 is GTSNPN and CDR2 is SVGIG (reference sequence). V dropped 4 bases and J dropped 5; count of bases not matched to a gene: 6.

This clonotype has more than one count but fewer than ten. This chain uses TRBV25-1 with TRBJ1-2; no definite D call. Germline V CDR1 and CDR2: MGHDK, SYGVNS. Trimming pared 5 bases from V and 7 bases from J, leaving 11 bases between. The CDR3 has 12 residues. The CDR3, as DNA: TGTGCCAGCAGTCCAGGTTTTGGTGGCTACACCTTC. Its protein is CASSPGFGGYTF.

This clonotype was recorded many times. The chain has TRBV19 and TRBJ1-5; no reliable D call. The CDR3 is made up of 12 amino acids. V gave up 3 bases and J gave up 3 bases, with 3 bases separating them. Germline V gives CDR1 LNHDA, CDR2 SQIVND (reference sequence). In nucleotides, the CDR3 is TGTGCCAGTAGTATGACCAATCAGCCCCAGCATTTT. It specifies CASSMTNQPQHF.

The chain combines TRBV7-9 with TRBJ2-7; D remains ambiguous. The CDR3 covers 14 residues. Germline V CDR1 and CDR2: SEHNR, FQNEAQ (reference sequence). Trimming pared 5 bases from V and 2 bases from J, leaving 13 bases between. The DNA of the CDR3 is TGTGCCAGCAGCCTCAGACCTCAGACCTACGAGCAGTACTTC. Its protein is CASSLRPQTYEQYF.

The chain links TRBV2 to TRBJ2-3; perhaps D is TRBD1 or TRBD2 (5 bases each). Trimming stripped 5 bases from V and 2 bases from J, with 17 bases between. Germline V lookup: CDR1 SNHLY, CDR2 FYNNEI. The CDR3 is 16 residues long. The CDR3, as DNA: TGTGCCAGCAGTAGGGACCCGGGGCTAGCCACAGATACGCAGTATTTT. Its translation is CASSRDPGLATDTQYF.

This clonotype was counted between two and nine times. This chain uses TRBV15 with TRBJ2-5; 7 nucleotides match TRBD1. Germline assignment: CDR1 LNHNV and CDR2 YYDKDF (reference sequence). This CDR3 is 17 amino acids long. J gave up 3 bases and V 4 bases, and 14 bases lay outside the gene matches. DNA of the CDR3: TGTGCCACCAGCACCGAGACAGGGTTGTTAATCGAAGAGACCCAGTACTTC. This translates into CATSTETGLLIEETQYF.

This clonotype came up many times. This chain joins TRBV20-1 and TRBJ2-7, with D possibly called TRBD1 or TRBD2 (6 bases each). CDR3 length: 16 residues. Germline values: CDR1 DFQATT, CDR2 SNEGSKA (reference sequence). Trimming stripped 2 bases from V and 3 bases from J, with 20 bases between. Here the CDR3 reads CSARSGAASTNYEQYF. The DNA for the CDR3 is TGCAGTGCTAGATCGGGGGCAGCTTCTACAAACTACGAGCAGTACTTC.

This clonotype was seen only a few times. The chain recombines TRBV7-8 with TRBJ2-5, with 7 positions matching TRBD2. The length of the CDR3 is 16 residues. Per germline, CDR1 SGHVS and CDR2 FQNEAQ. V was clipped by 4 bases and J by 2 bases; unmatched bases: 10. The CDR3 sequence is CASSSSRLARQETQYF. DNA for the CDR3: TGTGCCAGCAGCTCTTCTCGACTAGCCCGACAAGAGACCCAGTACTTC.

The chain joins TRBV7-8 to TRBJ2-2; TRBD1 is a possible D gene (6 bases). There are 16 residues in the CDR3. Trimming took off 8 bases at V and 0 bases at J, with 16 bases between the two ends. Germline V lookup: CDR1 SGHVS, CDR2 FQNEAQ. Written as DNA, the CDR3 is TGTGCCAGCGCTACAGGGCCACCAGCGAACACCGGGGAGCTGTTTTTT. It specifies CASATGPPANTGELFF.

The chain links TRBV25-1 to TRBJ1-5; 9 bases agree with TRBD1. The germline V gene has CDR1 MGHDK and CDR2 SYGVNS. Trimming took 0 bases from V and 5 from J; bases not matched to a gene: 5. The CDR3 is 16 amino acids. The CDR3 spells CASSEYRQGEYQPQHF. In nucleotides, the CDR3 is TGTGCCAGCAGTGAATATCGACAGGGGGAGTATCAGCCCCAGCATTTT.

The genes are TRBV20-1 and TRBJ2-7, with 16 bases lining up with TRBD2. The ends lost 3 bases at V and 6 bases at J; junction bases unmatched: 14. The CDR3 runs 18 residues. Per the germline V gene, CDR1 is DFQATT and CDR2 is SNEGSKA (reference sequence). The CDR3, as DNA: TGCAGTGCTAGGGGACTAGCGGGAGGGATGAGCGCCTCGGGCGAGCAGTACTTC. It specifies CSARGLAGGMSASGEQYF.

The rearrangement joins TRBV7-2 to TRBJ2-5; 12 bases map to TRBD2. CDR3 length: 16 amino acids. The trim removed 5 bases at V and 0 bases at J, leaving 4 bases unmatched. CDR1 and CDR2 (germline): SGHTA, FQGNSA. The CDR3 loop is CASSPTSGRYQETQYF. Written as DNA, the CDR3 is TGTGCCAGCAGCCCCACTAGCGGGAGGTACCAAGAGACCCAGTACTTC.

This sequence joins TRBV2 and TRBJ1-5; TRBD1 is a possible D gene (5 bases). The CDR3 is 16 amino acids. The V gene's germline CDR1 is SNHLY and CDR2 FYNNEI. The V and J ends lost 5 bases and 4 bases respectively, with 18 bases between them. Here the CDR3 reads CASSLITPGRNQPQHF. The DNA for the CDR3 is TGTGCCAGCAGTTTGATCACCCCGGGACGTAATCAGCCCCAGCATTTT. Together with reference TRBV2 and TRBJ1-5, the CDR3 gives the full variable domain: EPEVTQTPSHQVTQMGQEVILRCVPISNHLYFYWYRQILGQKVEFLVSFYNNEISEKSEIFDDQFSVERPDGSNFTLKIRSTKLEDSAMYFCASSLITPGRNQPQHFGDGTRLSIL.

To note about this clonotype: One junction end does not reproduce the germline sequence, and a read error may be involved. The chain employs TRBV12-3 or TRBV12-4 and TRBJ1-6, with 8 bases lining up with TRBD1. This CDR3 has 15 residues. The CDR3 sequence is CAGRPGGQVNSPLHF. The CDR3 DNA reads TGTGCCGGCAGACCAGGGGGACAGGTGAATTCACCCCTCCACTTT.

This clonotype was found a few times. The V gene is TRBV7-9, the J gene TRBJ2-7; D perhaps matches TRBD1 (6 bases). V shed 6 bases and J shed 4 bases, with 19 bases lying between them. CDR1 and CDR2 (germline): SEHNR, FQNEAQ (reference sequence). The CDR3 length is 15 residues. CDR3 in amino acids: CASSLPQGMAYEQYF. In DNA, the CDR3 is TGTGCCAGCAGTCTACCACAGGGAATGGCGTACGAGCAGTACTTC. The full variable domain, completed using reference TRBV7-9 and TRBJ2-7, is DTGVSQNPRHKITKRGQNVTFRCDPISEHNRLYWYRQTLGQGPEFLTYFQNEAQLEKSRLLSDRFSAERPKGSFSTLEIQRTEQGDSAMYLCASSLPQGMAYEQYFGPGTRLTVT.

J is TRBJ1-1 and V is TRBV28, with D possibly matching TRBD1 (6 bases). CDR1 is MDHEN and CDR2 is SYDVKM in the germline V gene. CDR3 size: 14 residues. Between the trimmed V and J ends, which lost 3 bases and 6 bases, there was a span of 14 bases. CDR3: CASSFGGGSAEAFF. The CDR3 coding sequence is TGTGCCAGCAGTTTCGGGGGGGGCAGTGCTGAAGCTTTCTTT.

V usage is TRBV6-1 and J usage is TRBJ2-5; TRBD2 agrees at 11 bases. V lost 6 bases and J lost 2; bases outside the gene matches: 5. CDR3 length: 15 residues. Germline CDR1 MNHNS, CDR2 SASEGT. CDR3 in DNA: TGTGCCAGCAGCCAAGGGACTAGCGGTCAAGAGACCCAGTACTTC. Its translation is CASSQGTSGQETQYF.

A few counts support this clonotype. This sequence joins TRBV7-8 and TRBJ2-7; no clear D gene. V lost 5 bases and J lost 2, with 19 bases in between. Germline V gene lookup returns CDR1 SGHVS and CDR2 FQNEAQ. The CDR3 has 16 residues. DNA of the CDR3: TGTGCCAGCAGCCTTTGGGCGGCGGTACGACCCTACGAGCAGTACTTC. This sequence encodes CASSLWAAVRPYEQYF.

The V and J genes are TRBV10-3 and TRBJ1-6; D ambiguous. Trimming removed 2 bases from V and 14 bases from J, with 13 bases in between. CDR1 is ENHRY and CDR2 is SYGVKD in the germline V gene. CDR3 length: 13 amino acids. The CDR3 region has the DNA TGTGCCATCAGTGAGGCGACCGGGAGATCCCTCCACTTT. As protein: CAISEATGRSLHF.

The genes are TRBV7-9 and TRBJ2-7; 8 bases agree with TRBD2. V lost 5 bases, J lost 0 bases, and 3 bases stayed unmatched. Germline CDR1 reads SEHNR; CDR2 reads FQNEAQ (reference sequence). There are 14 residues in the CDR3. The CDR3 here is CASSGGTSSYEQYF. Here the CDR3 DNA reads TGTGCCAGCAGCGGAGGGACTAGCTCCTACGAGCAGTACTTC.

The CDR3, as DNA: TGTGCCAGCAGAGGCTGGGACAGCTCCTACGAGCAGTACTTC. This encodes CASRGWDSSYEQYF. The J gene is TRBJ2-7, the V gene TRBV6-2 or TRBV6-3; 7 bases are shared with TRBD1. V lost 6 bases and J lost 0; bases outside the gene matches: 5. This CDR3 is built from 14 residues. Germline CDR1 and CDR2: MNHEY and SVGEGT.

The chain is built from TRBV10-3 and TRBJ1-4; D is unclear. Germline lookup yields CDR1 ENHRY and CDR2 SYGVKD. V lost 7 bases, J lost 4 bases, and 10 bases lay in between. The CDR3 is 13 residues long. The DNA of the CDR3 is TGTGCCATCAAGAGTGCCGGTAATGAAAAACTGTTTTTT. This translates into CAIKSAGNEKLFF.

This clonotype was seen at least ten times. The chain is built from TRBV20-1 and TRBJ2-7; 8 bases are a match to TRBD2. CDR1 and CDR2 from the germline V gene are DFQATT and SNEGSKA (reference sequence). This CDR3 is 13 amino acids long. Trimming took 6 bases from V and 2 from J; bases not matched to a gene: 6. The CDR3 DNA follows: TGCAGTGCCCGGGAGGGGTCTCCCTACGAGCAGTACTTC. This translates into CSAREGSPYEQYF.

This clonotype occurred a few times. The chain employs TRBV7-9 and TRBJ2-7; 8 positions match TRBD2. The J call may be faulty, since TRBJ2-1 better matches the DNA end. CDR3 length: 15 amino acids. CDR1 is SEHNR and CDR2 is FQNEAQ in the germline V gene (reference sequence). CDR3 nucleotide sequence: TGTGCCAGCAGCCCTAAGCGGGAGAGGGGCAATGAGCAGTTCTTC. It translates to CASSPKRERGNEQFF.

This clonotype has a handful of counts. V usage is TRBV28 and J usage is TRBJ2-7; D not resolved. Trimming took 4 bases from V and 3 from J, leaving 13 bases between them. CDR1 and CDR2 (germline): MDHEN, SYDVKM. CDR3 length: 14 amino acids. The CDR3 nucleotides are TGTGCCAGCAGTTCACCCGGGCTCCGCTACGAGCAGTACTTC. Translating gives CASSSPGLRYEQYF.

This clonotype was found many times. The chain has TRBV6-6 and TRBJ1-1, with D tentatively TRBD1 (6 bases). CDR3 length: 15 residues. The V end was cut by 2 bases, the J end by 4 bases, with 14 bases between. Germline V gives CDR1 MNHNY, CDR2 SVGAGI (reference sequence). The CDR3 nucleotides are TGTGCCAGCAGTTACAGACAGGCTAGGGGCACTGAAGCTTTCTTT. Translating gives CASSYRQARGTEAFF.

CDR3 residues: CASSYQDRGQMYF. CDR3 bases: TGTGCCAGCAGTTACCAAGACAGGGGGCAGATGTACTTC. The chain is built from TRBV6-1 and TRBJ2-7, with 10 bases matching TRBD1. The CDR3 is made up of 13 amino acids. Germline CDR1 is MNHNS and CDR2 is SASEGT. V trimming: 5 bases; J trimming: 12 bases; junction bases outside the gene matches: 10.

This clonotype was detected only once. This sequence joins TRBV7-6 and TRBJ2-7; 8 positions agree with TRBD1. The CDR3 totals 16 residues. V dropped 5 bases and J dropped 3; count of bases not matched to a gene: 12. Germline values: CDR1 SGHVS, CDR2 FNYEAQ. The CDR3 protein is CASSRLTGAAGYEQYF. CDR3 in DNA: TGTGCCAGCAGCCGCCTGACAGGGGCTGCCGGCTACGAGCAGTACTTC.

The chain links TRBV10-3 to TRBJ1-5, with unresolved D. The CDR3 spans 14 residues. Trimming took 6 bases from V and 7 from J, leaving 16 bases between them. Germline V gives CDR1 ENHRY, CDR2 SYGVKD. The CDR3 is CAIRDEMREQPQHF. The CDR3, as DNA: TGTGCCATCAGGGACGAAATGAGGGAGCAGCCCCAGCATTTT.

This chain links TRBV7-9 with TRBJ2-7; maybe TRBD2 (6 bases). The CDR3 consists of 13 residues. From germline, CDR1 is SEHNR and CDR2 FQNEAQ (reference sequence). V was trimmed by 7 bases and J by 1 base, leaving 11 bases between them. CDR3 residues: CASTKGTSYEQYF. CDR3 bases: TGTGCCAGCACTAAGGGGACTTCCTACGAGCAGTACTTC.